These 3 T cell receptor beta chains originate from one sample sequenced in a study of patients and donors after allogeneic stem cell transplantation. TCRdb called the RT-PCR reads again in MiXCR, with one record for every CDR3 protein. Of 200,000 to 250,000 distinct CDR3 sequences in the sample, 12% to 15% were seen once. Sequencing used blood, either unsorted or a sorted T cell fraction (not recorded which). The origin of the receptors is a human donor who was either an allogeneic HSCT recipient or a stem cell or donor lymphocyte infusion donor (not recorded which). It is not recorded whose cells these are; they may come from a transplant donor.

In its sample, this clonotype was seen many times. The chain couples TRBV5-1 to TRBJ1-2; no firm D call. The length of the CDR3 is 13 residues. Germline values: CDR1 SGHRS, CDR2 YFSETQ. V was shortened by 1 base and J by 8 bases, with 12 bases between the two germline ends. The CDR3 protein is CASSLQSSWGYTF. The CDR3 nucleotides are TGCGCCAGCAGCTTGCAATCTTCCTGGGGCTACACCTTC.

This clonotype was seen at least ten times. The chain has TRBV29-1 and TRBJ1-1; D is uncertain. Germline V gene lookup returns CDR1 SQVTM and CDR2 ANQGSEA. Trimming removed 1 base from V and 2 bases from J, with 5 bases in between. This CDR3 has 12 amino acids. The CDR3 nucleotides read TGCAGCGTTGAAGTCGGAAACACTGAAGCTTTCTTT. Residues: CSVEVGNTEAFF.

The chain employs TRBV5-6 and TRBJ2-3; 11 bases match TRBD2. The germline CDR1 and CDR2 sequences are SGHDT and YYEEEE. The trim removed 4 bases at V and 8 bases at J, leaving 6 bases unmatched. CDR3 size: 14 residues. For the CDR3, the DNA is TGTGCCAGCAGCCCCGGGACTAGCGGCGGTACGCAGTATTTT. This sequence encodes CASSPGTSGGTQYF.